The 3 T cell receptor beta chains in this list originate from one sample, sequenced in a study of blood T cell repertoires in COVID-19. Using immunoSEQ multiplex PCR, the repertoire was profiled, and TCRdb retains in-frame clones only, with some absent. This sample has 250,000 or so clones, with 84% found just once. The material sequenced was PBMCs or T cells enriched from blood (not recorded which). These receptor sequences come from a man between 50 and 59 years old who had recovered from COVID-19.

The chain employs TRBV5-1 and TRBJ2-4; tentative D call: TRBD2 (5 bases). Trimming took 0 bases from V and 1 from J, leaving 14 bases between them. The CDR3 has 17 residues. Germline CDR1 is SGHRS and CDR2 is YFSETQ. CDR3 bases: TGCGCCAGCAGCTTGGTATCCGGGAATTTCGCCAAAAACATTCAGTACTTC. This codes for CASSLVSGNFAKNIQYF.

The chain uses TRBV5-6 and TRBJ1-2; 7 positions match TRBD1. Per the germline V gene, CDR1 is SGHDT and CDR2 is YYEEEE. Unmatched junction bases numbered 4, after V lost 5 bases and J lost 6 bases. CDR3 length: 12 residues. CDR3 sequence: CASRRTGHGYTF. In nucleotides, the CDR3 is TGTGCCAGCAGGAGGACAGGCCATGGCTACACCTTC.

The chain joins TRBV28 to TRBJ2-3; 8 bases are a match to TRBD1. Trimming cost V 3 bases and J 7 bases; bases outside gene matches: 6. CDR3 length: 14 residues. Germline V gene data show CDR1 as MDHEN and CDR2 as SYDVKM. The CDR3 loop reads CASSLGTGRNTQYF. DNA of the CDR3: TGTGCCAGCAGTTTGGGGACAGGTCGGAATACGCAGTATTTT.